The sequence of this T cell receptor (beta chain) was determined in a study of control samples from healthy donors and cancer patients. The germline V and J ends were trimmed by 6 bases and 8 bases, with 16 bases remaining between them. This CDR3 is 13 amino acids long. Data came from immunoSEQ multiplex PCR; TCRdb stores just in-frame clones and leaves some out. The data show 150,000 or so clones, 94% seen once. Material for sequencing was blood. This chain connects TRBV12-3 or TRBV12-4 to TRBJ1-2; perhaps TRBD1 as D (5 bases). This TCR came from a woman in her forties in good health. The chain's CDR3 is CASSLGTVRGYTF. CDR3 nucleotide sequence: TGTGCCAGCAGCTTGGGGACGGTGAGAGGCTACACCTTC.